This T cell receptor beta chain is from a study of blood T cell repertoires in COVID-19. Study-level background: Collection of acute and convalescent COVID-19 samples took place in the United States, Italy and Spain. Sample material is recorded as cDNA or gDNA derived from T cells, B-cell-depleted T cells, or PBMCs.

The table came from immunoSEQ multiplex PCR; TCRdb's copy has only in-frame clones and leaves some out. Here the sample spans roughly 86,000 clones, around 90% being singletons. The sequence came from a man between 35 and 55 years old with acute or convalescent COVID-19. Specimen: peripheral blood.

CDR3 DNA sequence: TGTGCCAGTAGTCCCCGGGACAGGGGGCAAACTAATGAAAAACTGTTTTTT. Protein sequence: CASSPRDRGQTNEKLFF. The chain recombines TRBV19 with TRBJ1-4; 12 bases are a match to TRBD1. V lost 5 bases, J lost 1 base, and 5 bases stayed unmatched. The CDR3 loop spans 17 amino acids. Germline-derived CDR1 and CDR2 are LNHDA and SQIVND (reference sequence).